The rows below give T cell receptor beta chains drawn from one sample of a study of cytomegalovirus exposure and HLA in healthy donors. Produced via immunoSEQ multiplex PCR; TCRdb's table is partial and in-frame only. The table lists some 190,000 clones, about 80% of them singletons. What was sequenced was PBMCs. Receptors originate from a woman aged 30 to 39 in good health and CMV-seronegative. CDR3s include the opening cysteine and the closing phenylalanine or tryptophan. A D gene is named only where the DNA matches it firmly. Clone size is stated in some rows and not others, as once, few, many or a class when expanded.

cdr3_aa: CASSGRDRGNQPQHF
cdr3_nt: TGTGCCAGCAGTGGACGGGACAGGGGTAATCAGCCCCAGCATTTT
clone_size: NA
d_call: TRBD1
v_call: TRBV6-1
j_call: TRBJ1-5

cdr3_aa: CASSPGQGAQGTEAFF
cdr3_nt: TGTGCCAGCTCACCAGGACAGGGGGCGCAGGGCACTGAAGCTTTCTTT
clone_size: NA
d_call: TRBD1
v_call: TRBV18
j_call: TRBJ1-1

cdr3_aa: CATRTGGQPQHF
cdr3_nt: TGTGCCACCAGGACAGGGGGCCAGCCCCAGCATTTT
clone_size: NA
d_call: TRBD1
v_call: TRBV6-5
j_call: TRBJ1-5

cdr3_aa: CASSLWGQGGHEQYF
cdr3_nt: TGTGCCAGCAGCTTATGGGGACAGGGGGGCCACGAGCAGTACTTC
clone_size: NA
d_call: TRBD1
v_call: TRBV7-8
j_call: TRBJ2-7

cdr3_aa: CASSLGAGGYRRSPLHF
cdr3_nt: TGTGCCAGCAGTTTAGGGGCAGGGGGCTATCGGAGGTCACCCCTCCACTTT
clone_size: once
d_call: TRBD1
v_call: TRBV27
j_call: TRBJ1-6

cdr3_aa: CAWSLQGNDYGYTF
cdr3_nt: TGTGCCTGGAGTCTTCAGGGTAACGACTATGGCTACACCTTC
clone_size: NA
d_call: NA
v_call: TRBV30
j_call: TRBJ1-2

cdr3_aa: CASSQGSENQPQHF
cdr3_nt: TGTGCCAGCAGCCAAGGTAGCGAAAATCAGCCCCAGCATTTT
clone_size: NA
d_call: NA
v_call: TRBV14
j_call: TRBJ1-5

cdr3_aa: CASRQQGPLNTEAFF
cdr3_nt: TGTGCCAGCAGACAACAGGGGCCCTTGAACACTGAAGCTTTCTTT
clone_size: once
d_call: TRBD1
v_call: TRBV6-6
j_call: TRBJ1-1

cdr3_aa: CASSPSLRNEQYF
cdr3_nt: TGTGCCAGCAGTCCCAGTTTGAGGAACGAGCAGTACTTC
clone_size: NA
d_call: NA
v_call: TRBV6-6
j_call: TRBJ2-7

cdr3_aa: CASSQSWTNYQPQHF
cdr3_nt: TGTGCCAGCAGCCAATCTTGGACAAATTATCAGCCCCAGCATTTT
clone_size: few
d_call: NA
v_call: TRBV16
j_call: TRBJ1-5

cdr3_aa: CASSIPRQGAVNQPQHF
cdr3_nt: TGTGCCAGTAGTATTCCTCGACAGGGGGCGGTCAATCAGCCCCAGCATTTT
clone_size: NA
d_call: TRBD1
v_call: TRBV19
j_call: TRBJ1-5

cdr3_aa: CASSQDHTVPSYEQYF
cdr3_nt: TGCGCCAGCAGCCAAGATCATACAGTCCCGTCCTACGAGCAGTACTTC
clone_size: few
d_call: NA
v_call: TRBV4-3
j_call: TRBJ2-7

cdr3_aa: CASSLGSGGAHEQFF
cdr3_nt: TGCGCCAGCAGCTTGGGAAGCGGGGGGGCCCATGAGCAGTTCTTC
clone_size: once
d_call: TRBD2
v_call: TRBV5-1
j_call: TRBJ2-1

cdr3_aa: CASNFGTGGYTEAFF
cdr3_nt: TGCGCCAGCAACTTCGGGACAGGGGGATACACTGAAGCTTTCTTT
clone_size: NA
d_call: TRBD1
v_call: TRBV5-1
j_call: TRBJ1-1

cdr3_aa: CASSVDSGGSNEQFF
cdr3_nt: TGTGCCAGCAGCGTAGATAGCGGGGGGTCAAATGAGCAGTTCTTC
clone_size: NA
d_call: TRBD2
v_call: TRBV9
j_call: TRBJ2-1

cdr3_aa: CASSGGGGVANYGYTF
cdr3_nt: TGTGCCAGCTCCGGGGGTGGTGGGGTAGCTAACTATGGCTACACCTTC
clone_size: NA
d_call: NA
v_call: TRBV5-4
j_call: TRBJ1-2

cdr3_aa: CASRGAGDTQYF
cdr3_nt: TGTGCCAGTCGGGGGGCGGGGGATACGCAGTATTTT
clone_size: few
d_call: NA
v_call: TRBV9
j_call: TRBJ2-3

cdr3_aa: CASSRRGRSYGYTF
cdr3_nt: TGTGCCAGTAGTCGCAGGGGGCGAAGCTATGGCTACACCTTC
clone_size: NA
d_call: TRBD1
v_call: TRBV19
j_call: TRBJ1-2

cdr3_aa: CATSRDPVGVSYEQYF
cdr3_nt: TGTGCCACCAGCAGAGATCCCGTCGGGGTCTCCTACGAGCAGTACTTC
clone_size: NA
d_call: NA
v_call: TRBV15
j_call: TRBJ2-7

cdr3_aa: CASSLNARGDLRGPGVHQQPQHF
cdr3_nt: TGTGCCAGCAGCTTAAACGCCCGGGGTGACCTTAGGGGGCCGGGAGTTCATCAACAGCCCCAGCATTTT
clone_size: few
d_call: TRBD1
v_call: TRBV7-3
j_call: TRBJ1-5

cdr3_aa: CATSRDKHPGTQYF
cdr3_nt: TGTGCCACCAGCAGAGATAAGCACCCAGGAACCCAGTACTTC
clone_size: NA
d_call: NA
v_call: TRBV15
j_call: TRBJ2-5

cdr3_aa: CASSEQENTETQYF
cdr3_nt: TGTGCCAGCAGTGAACAGGAAAACACAGAGACCCAGTACTTC
clone_size: NA
d_call: NA
v_call: TRBV6-1
j_call: TRBJ2-5

cdr3_aa: CASTPVGGGPGGGYTF
cdr3_nt: TGTGCCAGCACCCCAGTCGGAGGGGGCCCCGGCGGCGGCTACACCTTC
clone_size: NA
d_call: TRBD1
v_call: TRBV6-6
j_call: TRBJ1-2

cdr3_aa: CASSQDHRGYTDTQYF
cdr3_nt: TGTGCCAGCAGCCAAGATCACAGGGGATACACAGATACGCAGTATTTT
clone_size: once
d_call: TRBD1
v_call: TRBV4-2
j_call: TRBJ2-3

cdr3_aa: CAWATSGGVGTQYF
cdr3_nt: TGTGCCTGGGCAACTAGCGGGGGGGTGGGTACGCAGTATTTT
clone_size: few
d_call: TRBD2
v_call: TRBV30
j_call: TRBJ2-3

cdr3_aa: CSADRSTGELFF
cdr3_nt: TGCAGCGCTGACAGGTCTACCGGGGAGCTGTTTTTT
clone_size: NA
d_call: NA
v_call: TRBV29-1
j_call: TRBJ2-2